The 15 T cell receptor beta chains reported below all come from one sample, sequenced in a study of blood T cells in healthy people across ages (dated by TCRdb to about 2015). Libraries came from 5' RACE. TCRdb names Illumina HiSeq 2500 as the instrument used. A second PCR of roughly 6 to 11 cycles was run with a J-beta primer mix and a sample-barcoded 5' primer. The public sequencing data were trimmed at Q25 with fastp and processed into clonotypes with MiXCR by TCRdb, which kept only in-frame beta chains. A single entry per CDR3 protein holds the most common genes and DNA from its merged rows. The sample yields about 1.5 million distinct CDR3 sequences; less than 45% were counted once. The ten largest account for about 4% of the sample. The sample consisted of blood. All receptors come from a woman between 18 and 29 years old in good health.

This clonotype has only a few counts. The chain joins TRBV3-1 to TRBJ2-2; D might be TRBD1 (6 bases). The V and J ends lost 8 bases and 1 base respectively, with 17 bases between them. The CDR3 covers 16 residues. Germline V gene data show CDR1 as LGHDT and CDR2 as YNNKEL (reference sequence). CDR3 coding DNA: TGTGCCAGCGGACGATGGACAGACTTGAACACCGGGGAGCTGTTTTTT. This gives the protein CASGRWTDLNTGELFF.

The sample holds many counts of this clonotype. The junction does not match germline at one end; this may be a read error. V usage is TRBV19 and J usage is TRBJ2-1; TRBD2 might be the D (5 bases). Germline values: CDR1 LNHDA, CDR2 SQIVND (reference sequence). The CDR3 contains 13 residues. CDR3 residues: CASSTGLYNEQFF. CDR3 sequence (DNA): TGTGCCAGCAGTACCGGACTGTACAATGAGCAGTTCTTC.

The chain couples TRBV24-1 to TRBJ2-1, with D tentatively TRBD2 (6 bases). CDR1 and CDR2 (germline): KGHDR, SFDVKD. Trimming pared 1 base from V and 0 bases from J, leaving 9 bases between. This CDR3 region has 16 residues. The CDR3 nucleotides are TGTGCCACCAGTGATTTCGGGCGGGACTCCTACAATGAGCAGTTCTTC. It specifies CATSDFGRDSYNEQFF.

There are a few counts of this clonotype. This chain joins TRBV7-9 and TRBJ1-1; tentatively, D is TRBD1 (6 bases). This CDR3 comprises 15 residues. V dropped 5 bases and J dropped 6 bases, with 19 bases sitting between them. Germline lookup yields CDR1 SEHNR and CDR2 FQNEAQ (reference sequence). CDR3 protein: CASSAGVLVRAEAFF. The CDR3 nucleotides are TGTGCCAGCAGCGCAGGGGTATTGGTGAGGGCTGAAGCTTTCTTT.

The rearrangement joins TRBV4-3 to TRBJ1-4; D gene uncertain. CDR1 LGHNA and CDR2 YSLEER come from the germline V gene. This CDR3 region has 14 residues. V shed 3 bases and J shed 6 bases, with 11 bases lying between them. CDR3 bases: TGCGCCAGCAGCCATACCGGGAAGGATGAAAAACTGTTTTTT. Translating it yields CASSHTGKDEKLFF.

The rearrangement joins TRBV28 to TRBJ2-5; TRBD2 matches 12 bases. J was trimmed by 5 bases and V by 6 bases; bases with no gene match: 4. Germline assignment: CDR1 MDHEN and CDR2 SYDVKM. This CDR3 region has 14 residues. CDR3 protein: CASSATSGGETQYF. CDR3 nucleotide sequence: TGTGCCAGCAGCGCAACTAGCGGGGGGGAGACCCAGTACTTC.

This clonotype was counted at least ten times. V is TRBV4-3 and J is TRBJ2-6, with no clear D. In germline, CDR1 is LGHNA, CDR2 YSLEER. Trimming removed 1 base at V and 0 bases at J, with 7 bases between. The CDR3 is made up of 16 amino acids. This CDR3 is CASSQGQNSGANVLTF. The CDR3 DNA reads TGCGCCAGCAGCCAAGGACAAAACTCTGGGGCCAACGTCCTGACTTTC.

The V call is TRBV7-8, the J call TRBJ2-2; D unresolved. The germline V and J ends were trimmed by 5 bases and 0 bases, with 10 bases remaining between them. CDR3 length: 15 amino acids. Germline CDR1 reads SGHVS; CDR2 reads FQNEAQ. The CDR3 loop is CASSRRWANTGELFF. In DNA form, the CDR3 reads TGTGCCAGCAGCCGACGTTGGGCGAACACCGGGGAGCTGTTTTTT.

The sample holds a few counts of this clonotype. The gene calls are TRBV6-1 and TRBJ1-2; D is uncertain. CDR3 length: 15 amino acids. Trimming shortened V by 1 base and J by 2 bases, and 11 bases separated the two germline ends. Germline V gene sequence: CDR1 MNHNS, CDR2 SASEGT. As DNA, the CDR3 is TGTGCCAGCAGTGAAGGGGGTGGACGGAACTATGGCTACACCTTC. This codes for CASSEGGGRNYGYTF.

The sample holds a few counts of this clonotype. The V call is TRBV6-5, the J call TRBJ2-5; no clear D gene. The V gene's germline CDR1 is MNHEY and CDR2 SVGAGI. V lost 7 bases, J lost 1 base, and 13 bases lay in between. The CDR3 loop spans 14 amino acids. CDR3 coding DNA: TGTGCCAGCACCCCCCTGACAACCCAAGAGACCCAGTACTTC. It specifies CASTPLTTQETQYF.

This clonotype was seen a few times. V gene TRBV10-3 combines with J gene TRBJ2-3; no definite D call. Trimming removed 4 bases from V and 9 bases from J, with 17 bases in between. The CDR3 loop spans 14 amino acids. CDR1 and CDR2 (germline): ENHRY, SYGVKD. The CDR3 sequence is CAISVDVSPYTQYF. For the CDR3, the DNA is TGTGCCATCAGTGTGGATGTTAGCCCCTACACGCAGTATTTT.

This chain links TRBV29-1 with TRBJ1-2; a weak D match, TRBD1 (5 bases). V was shortened by 7 bases and J by 5 bases, with 20 bases between the two germline ends. CDR1 is SQVTM, CDR2 ANQGSEA, per germline. The CDR3 extends over 14 amino acids. For the CDR3, the DNA is TGCAGCGCCATAGGGGTAGACAGACTATATGGCTACACCTTC. Translating it yields CSAIGVDRLYGYTF.

There are a few counts of this clonotype. The gene calls are TRBV10-3 and TRBJ2-4; 7 positions agree with TRBD1. The CDR3 runs to 19 residues. V lost 4 bases and J lost 0; bases outside the gene matches: 15. Germline CDR1 and CDR2: ENHRY and SYGVKD. CDR3 bases: TGTGCCATCAGTGGGATTCTGACCCGGGGACAGCTAGCCAAAAACATTCAGTACTTC. Residues: CAISGILTRGQLAKNIQYF.

The J gene is TRBJ2-1, the V gene TRBV24-1, with a possible D match to TRBD2 (6 bases). Germline V lookup: CDR1 KGHDR, CDR2 SFDVKD. V was cut by 3 bases and J by 10 bases, with 12 bases left in between. The CDR3 sequence is 13 residues long. The CDR3 DNA is TGTGCCACCAGTGATGGAGGGCTTTCCGAGCAGTTCTTC. This translates into CATSDGGLSEQFF.

The V gene is TRBV21-1, the J gene TRBJ2-5; the DNA was not compared with TRBD2, the D call given in the table. TRBV21-1 constitutes a pseudogene. The CDR3 contains 14 residues. The DNA for the CDR3 is TGTGCCAGCAGCAAACGAGCGGGAGCAGAGACCCAGTACTTC. Its protein product is CASSKRAGAETQYF.